Below, 30 T cell receptor beta chains from the same sample are listed, as sequenced in a study of CD8 T cells in ankylosing spondylitis. Each CDR3 protein gets one entry after TCRdb re-called the 5' RACE reads with MiXCR. The sample comprises some 130,000 distinct CDR3 sequences, around 6.6% of which are singletons, and around 12% rests with the top ten. The sequencing sample was made of blood, either unsorted or a sorted T cell fraction (not recorded which). The source is a female donor with ankylosing spondylitis or in good health (not recorded which).

Concerning this clonotype: It may be a read error: a sequence one base away is much more abundant. The V gene is TRBV4-1, the J gene TRBJ1-3; D may be TRBD1 (5 bases). This CDR3 region has 16 residues. The germline CDR1 and CDR2 sequences are MGHRA and YSYEKL. The CDR3 DNA is TGCGCCAGCAGCCAGGCTACGGGACGGGGGTTCGACACCGTATATTTT. Residues: CASSQATGRGFDTVYF.

This clonotype was seen repeatedly, ten times or more. This rearrangement joins TRBV5-1 to TRBJ1-2; unclear D gene. CDR3 length: 12 amino acids. Germline V gene sequence: CDR1 SGHRS, CDR2 YFSETQ. Trimming removed 2 bases from V and 4 bases from J, with 6 bases in between. The DNA for the CDR3 is TGCGCCAGCAGCTTTGGCAGCTATGGCTACACCTTC. Translation gives CASSFGSYGYTF. Together with reference TRBV5-1 and TRBJ1-2, the CDR3 gives the full variable domain: KAGVTQTPRYLIKTRGQQVTLSCSPISGHRSVSWYQQTPGQGLQFLFEYFSETQRNKGNFPGRFSGRQFSNSRSEMNVSTLELGDSALYLCASSFGSYGYTFGSGTRLTVV.

This clonotype occurred many times. The V gene is TRBV14, the J gene TRBJ2-5; possibly TRBD2 for D (5 bases). Germline CDR1 reads SGHDN; CDR2 reads FVKESK. V lost 3 bases to trimming and J lost 5 bases, with 19 bases between them. The CDR3 sequence is 16 residues long. The DNA of the CDR3 is TGTGCCAGCAGCCACTGGAGTATGACTAATCGGGAGACCCAGTACTTC. Its protein is CASSHWSMTNRETQYF.

This clonotype has a count of ten or more. The chain links TRBV2 to TRBJ2-1; D is undetermined. This CDR3 contains 12 residues. V lost 6 bases, J lost 8 bases, and 11 bases lay in between. CDR1 and CDR2 (germline): SNHLY, FYNNEI. CDR3 bases: TGTGCCAGCAGAAGGGATCTCGATGAGCAGTTCTTC. Translated, it gives CASRRDLDEQFF.

This clonotype occurred many times. This sequence joins TRBV20-1 and TRBJ2-2; D is unclear. CDR3 size: 13 residues. CDR1 is DFQATT and CDR2 is SNEGSKA in the germline V gene (reference sequence). V lost 5 bases to trimming and J lost 4 bases, with 11 bases between them. CDR3: CSASAPGTGELFF. The CDR3 DNA reads TGCAGTGCTTCGGCACCGGGCACCGGGGAGCTGTTTTTT.

This clonotype was recorded many times. The V gene is TRBV10-3, the J gene TRBJ2-3; a possible D gene is TRBD2 (7 bases). V shed 4 bases and J shed 1 base, with 9 bases lying between them. The CDR3 sequence is 14 residues long. Germline CDR1 ENHRY, CDR2 SYGVKD. The CDR3 spells CAISAGGRTDTQYF. CDR3 sequence (DNA): TGTGCCATCAGTGCGGGGGGCCGCACAGATACGCAGTATTTT.

This clonotype was observed many times. The genes are TRBV6-1 and TRBJ2-3; TRBD2 aligns across 9 bases. The junction had 9 bases not matched to a gene; V was cut back by 6 bases and J by 2 bases. The CDR3 runs to 16 residues. Looked up from germline, CDR1 is MNHNS and CDR2 is SASEGT. The CDR3 sequence: CASSKRLAENTDTQYF. CDR3 bases: TGTGCCAGCAGCAAGCGACTAGCGGAAAACACAGATACGCAGTATTTT.

The chain couples TRBV18 to TRBJ1-1; 8 bases map to TRBD1. The CDR3 covers 14 residues. CDR1 KGHSH and CDR2 LQKENI come from the germline V gene. After removal of 0 bases from V and 5 bases from J, the junction contained 2 bases not matched to a gene. The CDR3 here is CASSPPNRGTEAFF. The CDR3 DNA sequence: TGTGCCAGCTCACCACCGAACAGGGGGACTGAAGCTTTCTTT.

This clonotype was seen at least ten times. This chain connects TRBV7-9 to TRBJ1-2, with D possibly matching TRBD1 (5 bases). Germline V gene lookup returns CDR1 SEHNR and CDR2 FQNEAQ (reference sequence). Trimming removed 0 bases at V and 2 bases at J, with 10 bases between. The CDR3 length is 15 residues. CDR3 loop: CASSLARVNNYGYTF. For the CDR3, the DNA is TGTGCCAGCAGCTTAGCCAGGGTGAACAACTATGGCTACACCTTC.

At least ten counts were recorded for this clonotype. The V call is TRBV28, the J call TRBJ2-3; 7 bases are a match to TRBD2. Germline lookup yields CDR1 MDHEN and CDR2 SYDVKM. CDR3 length: 15 residues. Losses at the gene ends were 5 bases for V and 4 bases for J; bases not matched to a gene: 9. CDR3 nucleotides: TGTGCCAGCAGTCCTCAGGGAGGGGCCGCAGATACGCAGTATTTT. Translation: CASSPQGGAADTQYF.

In this sample, this clonotype turned up many times. The genes are TRBV3-1 and TRBJ1-2; perhaps TRBD1 as D (6 bases). CDR3 size: 14 residues. The germline CDR1 and CDR2 sequences are LGHDT and YNNKEL (reference sequence). Trimming took off 1 base at V and 7 bases at J, with 13 bases between the two ends. The CDR3 sequence is CASSQAEGVGGYTF. CDR3 sequence (DNA): TGTGCCAGCAGCCAAGCGGAGGGGGTAGGTGGCTACACCTTC.

This clonotype was seen many times. The V gene is TRBV9, the J gene TRBJ2-2; 8 bases map to TRBD1. V shed 2 bases, J shed 7 bases, and the junction held 10 bases outside the gene matches. CDR1 SGDLS and CDR2 YYNGEE come from the germline V gene. The CDR3 consists of 16 residues. The CDR3 DNA reads TGTGCCAGCAGCGTCGGCAGGGGGCCCATCTTCGGGGAGCTGTTTTTT. It translates to CASSVGRGPIFGELFF.

In its sample, this clonotype was seen many times. The rearrangement joins TRBV12-3 or TRBV12-4 to TRBJ1-3; 7 bases fit TRBD1. V was clipped by 5 bases and J by 0 bases; unmatched bases: 7. The CDR3 extends over 16 amino acids. Here the CDR3 DNA reads TGTGCCAGCAGTCCACCGGACAGGAACTCTGGAAACACCATATATTTT. This translates into CASSPPDRNSGNTIYF.

This clonotype was seen many times. This chain uses TRBV7-6 with TRBJ2-2, with no clear D. V was shortened by 1 base and J by 2 bases, with 5 bases between the two germline ends. The CDR3 runs 14 residues. CDR1 and CDR2 from the germline V gene are SGHVS and FNYEAQ. This CDR3 reads CASSLVLNTGELFF. DNA for the CDR3: TGTGCCAGCAGCTTAGTGCTTAACACCGGGGAGCTGTTTTTT.

This clonotype was seen many times. The rearrangement uses TRBV6-5 and TRBJ2-5, with TRBD2 as a possible D gene (6 bases). The CDR3 length is 12 residues. From germline, CDR1 is MNHEY and CDR2 SVGAGI. Trimming took off 8 bases at V and 4 bases at J, with 11 bases between the two ends. CDR3 amino acids: CASSDGGETQYF. The CDR3 bases are TGTGCCAGCTCTGACGGGGGAGAGACCCAGTACTTC.

In this sample, this clonotype turned up many times. The chain carries TRBV10-3 and TRBJ2-7; 9 nucleotides align to TRBD1. V trimming: 6 bases; J trimming: 8 bases; junction bases outside the gene matches: 11. CDR1 ENHRY and CDR2 SYGVKD come from the germline V gene. CDR3 length equals 14 residues. CDR3 nucleotide sequence: TGTGCCATCAGGGGGGACAGGGAGATATCTAAGCAGTACTTC. Translating it yields CAIRGDREISKQYF.

In its sample, this clonotype was seen many times. The chain employs TRBV20-1 and TRBJ2-7; 8 bases match TRBD1. Trimming at V came to 5 bases and at J to 3 bases, leaving 15 bases not matched to a gene. The CDR3 has 16 residues. Germline V gene lookup returns CDR1 DFQATT and CDR2 SNEGSKA (reference sequence). DNA of the CDR3: TGCAGTGCTCCCGACCCGAGACGGGACAGGTACTACGAGCAGTACTTC. Residues: CSAPDPRRDRYYEQYF.

V usage is TRBV7-9 and J usage is TRBJ2-3; TRBD2 is a possible D gene (5 bases). The germline CDR1 and CDR2 sequences are SEHNR and FQNEAQ (reference sequence). This CDR3 is built from 16 residues. Trimming pared 1 base from V and 2 bases from J, leaving 13 bases between. The CDR3 sequence: CASSLDLAGFTDTQYF. CDR3 nucleotide sequence: TGTGCCAGCAGCTTAGATCTGGCGGGTTTCACAGATACGCAGTATTTT. The full variable domain, with the rest looked up from reference TRBV7-9 and TRBJ2-3, is DTGVSQNPRHKITKRGQNVTFRCDPISEHNRLYWYRQTLGQGPEFLTYFQNEAQLEKSRLLSDRFSAERPKGSFSTLEIQRTEQGDSAMYLCASSLDLAGFTDTQYFGPGTRLTVL.

This clonotype was counted many times. The gene calls are TRBV18 and TRBJ1-5, with 7 bases identical to TRBD1. CDR3 length: 15 residues. V shed 3 bases, J shed 6 bases, and the junction held 8 bases outside the gene matches. Looked up from germline, CDR1 is KGHSH and CDR2 is LQKENI. In DNA, the CDR3 is TGTGCCAGCTCACCTAGCGGGGGACAGACTCAGCCCCAGCATTTT. Encoded protein: CASSPSGGQTQPQHF. Supplemented by reference TRBV18 and TRBJ1-5, the full variable domain reads NAGVMQNPRHLVRRRGQEARLRCSPMKGHSHVYWYRQLPEEGLKFMVYLQKENIIDESGMPKERFSAEFPKEGPSILRIQQVVRGDSAAYFCASSPSGGQTQPQHFGDGTRLSIL.

The V and J genes are TRBV18 and TRBJ2-1; D is perhaps TRBD2 (7 bases). Germline V CDR1 and CDR2: KGHSH, LQKENI. The V gene lost 2 bases and the J gene lost 6 bases, with 14 bases spanning the gap. The CDR3 is 15 amino acids. The CDR3 DNA follows: TGTGCCAGCTCACCAACGGCGGGGGCGGCCAATGAGCAGTTCTTC. Translating gives CASSPTAGAANEQFF.

This clonotype was counted at least ten times. V gene TRBV20-1 combines with J gene TRBJ2-1, with a possible D match to TRBD1 (5 bases). Germline CDR1 is DFQATT and CDR2 is SNEGSKA (reference sequence). V dropped 6 bases and J dropped 2 bases, with 17 bases sitting between them. The CDR3 contains 15 residues. This chain's CDR3 is CSAELTGPPYNEQFF. The DNA for the CDR3 is TGCAGTGCAGAACTTACAGGTCCTCCCTACAATGAGCAGTTCTTC.

Comments on this clonotype: At one of its ends the junction is not consistent with the germline gene, which may arise from a read error. The chain combines TRBV5-6 with TRBJ2-2; 13 nucleotides line up with TRBD2. The V gene's germline CDR1 is SGHDT and CDR2 YYEEEE. This CDR3 region has 18 residues. Here the CDR3 reads CASSSRTSGGKHTGELFF. CDR3 nucleotides: TGTGCCAGCAGCTCGAGGACTAGCGGGGGAAAGCACACAGGGGAGCTGTTTTTT.

This clonotype was recorded many times. The V call is TRBV7-3, the J call TRBJ1-1, with D perhaps matching TRBD1 (6 bases). This CDR3 has 13 residues. Looked up from germline, CDR1 is SGHTA and CDR2 is FQGTGA. V was trimmed by 5 bases and J by 4 bases, leaving 11 bases between them. The CDR3 coding sequence is TGTGCCAGCAGCCAAGGGGGTGTCACTGAAGCTTTCTTT. It translates to CASSQGGVTEAFF.

This clonotype was seen ten or more times. The rearrangement links TRBV19 to TRBJ2-3, with 8 positions matching TRBD2. The junction had 7 bases not matched to a gene; V was cut back by 4 bases and J by 4 bases. The CDR3 has 15 amino acids. Germline assignment: CDR1 LNHDA and CDR2 SQIVND (reference sequence). CDR3 loop: CASSTLAGPADTQYF. The CDR3 DNA sequence: TGTGCCAGTAGTACATTAGCGGGGCCGGCAGATACGCAGTATTTT.

This clonotype has a count of ten or more. This rearrangement joins TRBV5-1 to TRBJ2-2; D is unclear. Germline V CDR1 and CDR2: SGHRS, YFSETQ. The V gene lost 5 bases and the J gene lost 0 bases, with 11 bases spanning the gap. The CDR3 has 15 residues. CDR3 in amino acids: CASRSDTSNTGELFF. The CDR3 nucleotides read TGCGCCAGCAGGTCCGACACATCGAACACCGGGGAGCTGTTTTTT.

There are many counts of this clonotype. The rearrangement links TRBV7-9 to TRBJ2-2; no reliable D call. Per the germline V gene, CDR1 is SEHNR and CDR2 is FQNEAQ (reference sequence). The germline V and J ends were trimmed by 6 bases and 3 bases, with 11 bases remaining between them. The CDR3 has 14 residues. In nucleotides, the CDR3 is TGTGCCAGCAGGACCGGGTCTTACACCGGGGAGCTGTTTTTT. It translates to CASRTGSYTGELFF.

This rearrangement joins TRBV9 to TRBJ2-7; D uncertain. The CDR3 contains 16 residues. Deletions cut 4 bases from V and 3 bases from J, with 20 bases between. Germline V gene data show CDR1 as SGDLS and CDR2 as YYNGEE. The CDR3 here is CASSLLDNKLGYEQYF. CDR3 coding DNA: TGTGCCAGCAGCCTTCTAGATAACAAGCTTGGCTACGAGCAGTACTTC.

This clonotype was detected ten times or more. This rearrangement joins TRBV27 to TRBJ2-1; tentatively, D is TRBD1 (5 bases). V lost 3 bases and J 0 bases, leaving 12 bases between the germline ends. This CDR3 contains 16 residues. Germline CDR1 MNHEY, CDR2 SMNVEV (reference sequence). CDR3 in amino acids: CASSLVGPSSYNEQFF. The CDR3 DNA reads TGTGCCAGCAGTTTGGTGGGGCCTAGCTCCTACAATGAGCAGTTCTTC.

The chain joins TRBV7-8 to TRBJ1-5, with D possibly being TRBD1 (6 bases). The CDR3 runs to 17 residues. V was pared by 1 base and J by 4 bases, with 17 bases between. Germline V lookup: CDR1 SGHVS, CDR2 FQNEAQ. This CDR3 is CASSLGGFGGLNQPQHF. The CDR3 bases are TGTGCCAGCAGCTTAGGAGGTTTCGGGGGGCTAAATCAGCCCCAGCATTTT.

This clonotype was seen many times. V and J are TRBV5-1 and TRBJ2-7, with D tentatively TRBD1 or TRBD2 (7 bases each). The CDR3 has 17 amino acids. The V and J ends lost 0 bases and 2 bases respectively, with 18 bases between them. Germline-derived CDR1 and CDR2 are SGHRS and YFSETQ. CDR3 protein: CASSLGRKTGTTYEQYF. The CDR3 DNA reads TGCGCCAGCAGCTTGGGGCGGAAGACAGGGACTACCTACGAGCAGTACTTC.